This T cell receptor (beta chain) was captured by sequencing in a study of T cell responses to AZD1222 COVID-19 vaccine. Sequencing was performed with immunoSEQ multiplex PCR; in TCRdb, only in-frame clones are kept and a portion is missing. The table has some 130,000 clones, about 93% seen once. Germline loops: CDR1 LGHNA, CDR2 YNFKEQ. The germline V and J ends were trimmed by 0 bases and 8 bases, with 10 bases remaining between them. The length of the CDR3 is 13 residues. Specimen: peripheral blood, collected on day 0 of AZD1222 vaccination. This chain links TRBV4-2 with TRBJ1-2; D unresolved. This clonotype originated in an adult in good health. The CDR3 loop is CASSQESLWGYTF. The CDR3 nucleotides are TGTGCCAGCAGCCAAGAATCGTTATGGGGCTACACCTTC.